This TCR beta chain was documented in a study of blood T cell repertoires in COVID-19. Looking at the study overall: COVID-19 samples from acute and convalescent phases originated in the United States, Italy and Spain. Sources were T cells, B-cell-depleted T cells, or PBMCs; the material itself was cDNA or gDNA.

This study enrolled people aged 18 to 89 from about 26 US geographic areas. Authors' methods: Reference gene primer amplification yielded estimated nucleated cell counts. The method was immunoSEQ multiplex PCR; TCRdb's version includes in-frame clones alone and lacks a portion of them. V and J calls and clone size are copied from that table; D and trimming were computed from the DNA. The table records some 300,000 clones, under 90% of them present only once. Trimming took off 0 bases at V and 2 bases at J, with 13 bases between the two ends. The CDR3 consists of 16 residues. From germline, CDR1 is LGHDT and CDR2 YNNKEL (reference sequence).

The rearrangement joins TRBV3-1 (or the pseudogene TRBV3-2) to TRBJ1-2; D remains ambiguous. The receptor's source is a woman aged 45 to 65 who had been exposed to COVID-19. The specimen was PBMCs or T cells enriched from blood (not recorded which). As DNA, the CDR3 is TGTGCCAGCAGCCAAGAGGCAGGAATATTAAACTATGGCTACACCTTC. It encodes CASSQEAGILNYGYTF.